The 26 T cell receptor beta chains listed next were all sequenced from one sample in a study of T cell changes during pregnancy in multiple sclerosis. The protocol was immunoSEQ multiplex PCR, while the TCRdb copy is restricted to in-frame clones and leaves out a portion. This table holds roughly 31,000 clones, roughly 91% found once. Sequences were derived from CD8+ T cells from peripheral blood mononuclear cells, sampled before pregnancy. The source of these receptors is a female donor with multiple sclerosis, enrolled in a pregnancy study.

This sequence joins TRBV29-1 and TRBJ2-2; D not certain. The germline CDR1 and CDR2 sequences are SQVTM and ANQGSEA. The CDR3 totals 14 residues. The V end was cut by 5 bases, the J end by 1 base, with 11 bases between. CDR3 in amino acids: CSVYRSENTGELFF. The CDR3 DNA reads as TGCAGCGTTTATCGGAGCGAGAACACCGGGGAGCTGTTTTTT.

The V gene is TRBV5-1, the J gene TRBJ2-7; 7 bases agree with TRBD1. Unmatched junction bases numbered 3, after V lost 3 bases and J lost 6 bases. Germline lookup yields CDR1 SGHRS and CDR2 YFSETQ. The CDR3 has 12 residues. The CDR3 sequence: CASSWGQPEQYF. CDR3 DNA: TGCGCCAGCAGCTGGGGACAGCCCGAGCAGTACTTC.

In DNA, the CDR3 is TGTGCCTGGCCTAAAGGGCGGGAGAACACTGAAGCTTTCTTT. Translating it yields CAWPKGRENTEAFF. J is TRBJ1-1 and V is TRBV2; D not resolved. This CDR3 is built from 14 residues. Trimming shortened V by 11 bases and J by 1 base, and 17 bases separated the two germline ends. The germline gives CDR1 SNHLY, CDR2 FYNNEI. Full variable domain (missing parts from reference TRBV2 and TRBJ1-1): EPEVTQTPSHQVTQMGQEVILRCVPISNHLYFYWYRQILGQKVEFLVSFYNNEISEKSEIFDDQFSVERPDGSNFTLKIRSTKLEDSAMYFCAWPKGRENTEAFFGQGTRLTVV.

This clone was seen a handful of times. The chain uses TRBV19 and TRBJ1-5; 9 bases are shared with TRBD1. CDR1 and CDR2 from the germline V gene are LNHDA and SQIVND (reference sequence). With 2 bases clipped from V and 5 bases from J, the junction kept 4 bases outside the gene matches. This CDR3 has 15 residues. Written as DNA, the CDR3 is TGTGCCAGTAGTATACCGACAGGGGGACATCAGCCCCAGCATTTT. This translates into CASSIPTGGHQPQHF.

In its sample, this clone was seen a few times. The chain recombines TRBV4-1 with TRBJ1-1; D gene ambiguous. The V and J ends lost 6 bases and 1 base respectively, with 15 bases between them. CDR1 is MGHRA and CDR2 is YSYEKL in the germline V gene. The CDR3 is 15 amino acids. CDR3 loop: CASRWRTQTNTEAFF. CDR3 DNA: TGCGCCAGCAGATGGAGGACGCAGACGAACACTGAAGCTTTCTTT.

The chain uses TRBV4-1 and TRBJ2-7; 8 bases align to TRBD1. With 1 base clipped from V and 0 bases from J, the junction kept 2 bases outside the gene matches. The CDR3 is made up of 15 amino acids. The V gene's germline CDR1 is MGHRA and CDR2 YSYEKL. As DNA, the CDR3 is TGCGCCAGCAGCCAAGTTACAGGGGGCTCCTACGAGCAGTACTTC. Its translation is CASSQVTGGSYEQYF.

This rearrangement joins TRBV6-5 to TRBJ1-1, with unresolved D. The CDR3 is made up of 13 amino acids. Germline V CDR1 and CDR2: MNHEY, SVGAGI. V was shortened by 2 bases and J by 2 bases, with 6 bases between the two germline ends. The CDR3 DNA is TGTGCCAGCAGTTACGCAGGCAACACTGAAGCTTTCTTT. Translating it yields CASSYAGNTEAFF.

This clone counts as medium-sized. This chain joins TRBV5-5 and TRBJ1-6; maybe TRBD1 (5 bases). The CDR3 spans 16 residues. In germline, CDR1 is SGHKS, CDR2 YYEKEE (reference sequence). Between the trimmed V and J ends, which lost 3 bases and 9 bases, there was a span of 19 bases. In DNA form, the CDR3 reads TGTGCCAGCAGCTCAGGAAGGGGAATGGTCTCTTCACCCCTCCACTTT. This translates into CASSSGRGMVSSPLHF.

This clone occurred many times. The V gene is TRBV6-4, the J gene TRBJ2-3; 8 bases are a match to TRBD2. CDR3 size: 14 residues. Germline V gene sequence: CDR1 MRHNA, CDR2 SNTAGT. The trim removed 3 bases at V and 1 base at J, leaving 0 bases unmatched. CDR3 DNA sequence: TGTGCCAGCAGTGAGCGGGGGGGCACAGATACGCAGTATTTT. Translating it yields CASSERGGTDTQYF.

The rearrangement uses TRBV5-1 and TRBJ1-2, with D uncertain. Between the trimmed V and J ends, which lost 2 bases and 2 bases, there was a span of 7 bases. The CDR3 contains 13 residues. The V gene's germline CDR1 is SGHRS and CDR2 YFSETQ. The CDR3 nucleotides are TGCGCCAGCAGCTTCGGGAAGAACTATGGCTACACCTTC. Its translation: CASSFGKNYGYTF.

This rearrangement joins TRBV4-2 to TRBJ2-5; D is perhaps TRBD1 (6 bases). V was cut by 1 base and J by 4 bases, with 19 bases left in between. Germline CDR1 LGHNA, CDR2 YNFKEQ. CDR3 length equals 17 residues. The CDR3 DNA reads TGTGCCAGCAGCCAAGCAGGGGCGAACCCCGTCGCAGAGACCCAGTACTTC. It translates to CASSQAGANPVAETQYF.

The chain couples TRBV5-8 to TRBJ1-6; TRBD1 aligns across 7 bases. V dropped 3 bases and J dropped 0; count of bases not matched to a gene: 15. The germline V gene encodes CDR1 SGHTS and CDR2 YDEGEE. There are 20 residues in the CDR3. The CDR3 region has the DNA TGTGCCAGCAGCTCCCCCCCGGACAGGCAACTATTCTCCTATAATTCACCCCTCCACTTT. Translating gives CASSSPPDRQLFSYNSPLHF.

In this sample, this clone turned up once. The chain is built from TRBV19 and TRBJ1-5, with 8 bases fitting TRBD1. Germline assignment: CDR1 LNHDA and CDR2 SQIVND (reference sequence). V trimming: 3 bases; J trimming: 0 bases; junction bases outside the gene matches: 10. The CDR3 is made up of 18 amino acids. The CDR3 spells CASSIQGQGRYSNQPQHF. DNA for the CDR3: TGTGCCAGTAGTATCCAAGGACAGGGAAGGTATAGCAATCAGCCCCAGCATTTT. Drawing the rest from reference TRBV19 and TRBJ1-5, the complete variable domain is DGGITQSPKYLFRKEGQNVTLSCEQNLNHDAMYWYRQDPGQGLRLIYYSQIVNDFQKGDIAEGYSVSREKKESFPLTVTSAQKNPTAFYLCASSIQGQGRYSNQPQHFGDGTRLSIL.

The chain employs TRBV5-6 and TRBJ1-6; D ambiguous. Looked up from germline, CDR1 is SGHDT and CDR2 is YYEEEE. The ends were cut back, 0 bases at V and 5 bases at J, with 9 bases in the middle. This CDR3 is built from 15 residues. The DNA for the CDR3 is TGTGCCAGCAGCTTGGATGCTTCTAATAATTCACCCCTCCACTTT. Its translation: CASSLDASNNSPLHF.

The chain is built from TRBV19 and TRBJ1-5, with D perhaps TRBD1 (6 bases). V gave up 3 bases and J gave up 3 bases, with 21 bases separating them. Germline assignment: CDR1 LNHDA and CDR2 SQIVND (reference sequence). The CDR3 sequence is 18 residues long. In nucleotides, the CDR3 is TGTGCCAGTAGTATTGGCTTCGGGGGGCCTGTGGACAATCAGCCCCAGCATTTT. Amino acids: CASSIGFGGPVDNQPQHF.

The chain employs TRBV27 and TRBJ1-1; a possible D gene is TRBD1 (5 bases). V was trimmed by 3 bases and J by 8 bases, leaving 16 bases between them. CDR1 is MNHEY, CDR2 SMNVEV, per germline (reference sequence). The length of the CDR3 is 14 residues. CDR3 region: CASSFWAGRDEAFF. The CDR3 nucleotides read TGTGCCAGCAGTTTCTGGGCCGGGAGGGACGAAGCTTTCTTT.

This chain links TRBV19 with TRBJ1-2; TRBD1 aligns across 7 bases. The germline V gene encodes CDR1 LNHDA and CDR2 SQIVND (reference sequence). V trimming: 8 bases; J trimming: 6 bases; junction bases outside the gene matches: 15. There are 15 residues in the CDR3. CDR3 nucleotide sequence: TGTGCCAGTCGCTACCTCGGAGGGGGCCCCGATGGCTACACCTTC. This codes for CASRYLGGGPDGYTF.

This clone occurred once. This chain links TRBV4-3 with TRBJ2-7, with 8 bases identical to TRBD1. This CDR3 spans 16 amino acids. V lost 0 bases and J lost 3; bases outside the gene matches: 7. Germline lookup yields CDR1 LGHNA and CDR2 YSLEER. Here the CDR3 reads CASSQDPGTGVYEQYF. Here the CDR3 DNA reads TGCGCCAGCAGCCAAGATCCCGGGACAGGAGTCTACGAGCAGTACTTC.

The V gene is TRBV28, the J gene TRBJ1-6; D remains unclear. CDR3 size: 14 residues. Trimming cost V 3 bases and J 8 bases, with 11 bases left between them. CDR1 and CDR2 (germline): MDHEN, SYDVKM. DNA for the CDR3: TGTGCCAGCAGTTTCTTCCCACCAGATTCACCCCTCCACTTT. Its translation: CASSFFPPDSPLHF.

The DNA for the CDR3 is TGTGCCAGCAGTTTAGGAGAGAACACTGAAGCTTTCTTT. Its protein product is CASSLGENTEAFF. The chain combines TRBV27 with TRBJ1-1; D call uncertain. This CDR3 is 13 amino acids long. Deletions cut 2 bases from V and 1 base from J, with 5 bases between. From germline, CDR1 is MNHEY and CDR2 SMNVEV (reference sequence).

The rearrangement uses TRBV9 and TRBJ2-2; 10 bases map to TRBD2. Germline V CDR1 and CDR2: SGDLS, YYNGEE. The junction had 5 bases not matched to a gene; V was cut back by 3 bases and J by 3 bases. The CDR3 is 16 amino acids. The CDR3, as DNA: TGTGCCAGCAGCGCGCCGAGCGGGGGGGACACCGGGGAGCTGTTTTTT. This gives the protein CASSAPSGGDTGELFF.

This clone was observed a few times. The chain combines TRBV5-5 with TRBJ1-2, with TRBD1 as a possible D gene (6 bases). CDR1 and CDR2 (germline): SGHKS, YYEKEE (reference sequence). The CDR3 is made up of 14 amino acids. Between the trimmed V and J ends, which lost 2 bases and 2 bases, there was a span of 10 bases. The CDR3 bases are TGTGCCAGCAGCTTTTCTGGACAGAACTATGGCTACACCTTC. Translating gives CASSFSGQNYGYTF. Supplemented by reference TRBV5-5 and TRBJ1-2, the full variable domain reads DAGVTQSPTHLIKTRGQQVTLRCSPISGHKSVSWYQQVLGQGPQFIFQYYEKEERGRGNFPDRFSARQFPNYSSELNVNALLLGDSALYLCASSFSGQNYGYTFGSGTRLTVV.

This chain uses TRBV19 with TRBJ1-5; D is unresolved. The CDR3 spans 14 residues. Germline V gene sequence: CDR1 LNHDA, CDR2 SQIVND (reference sequence). With 2 bases removed from V and 3 bases from J, the gap between germline ends came to 8 bases. Written as DNA, the CDR3 is TGTGCCAGTAGTATACGGGATCTCAATCAGCCCCAGCATTTT. Its protein product is CASSIRDLNQPQHF. Combining the CDR3 with reference TRBV19 and TRBJ1-5 gives the whole variable domain DGGITQSPKYLFRKEGQNVTLSCEQNLNHDAMYWYRQDPGQGLRLIYYSQIVNDFQKGDIAEGYSVSREKKESFPLTVTSAQKNPTAFYLCASSIRDLNQPQHFGDGTRLSIL.

This clone was counted a single time. This rearrangement joins TRBV29-1 to TRBJ2-1; D is perhaps TRBD2 (6 bases). The CDR3 is 15 amino acids. Germline V gene data show CDR1 as SQVTM and CDR2 as ANQGSEA. V was pared by 1 base and J by 8 bases, with 18 bases between. DNA for the CDR3: TGCAGCGTTGAAGTTACGGTTTGGGGGGTCTATGAGCAGTTCTTC. This encodes CSVEVTVWGVYEQFF.

This chain uses TRBV5-6 with TRBJ1-2, with 7 bases that match TRBD1. Germline CDR1 reads SGHDT; CDR2 reads YYEEEE. The CDR3 is 13 residues long. J gave up 3 bases and V 3 bases, and 2 bases lay outside the gene matches. The CDR3 nucleotides are TGTGCCAGCAGCTGGCAGGGGGACTATGGCTACACCTTC. Amino acids: CASSWQGDYGYTF.

This chain's CDR3 is CASSVLPGGSYNSPLHF. CDR3 nucleotides: TGTGCCAGCAGCGTGTTACCAGGGGGCTCCTATAATTCACCCCTCCACTTT. This rearrangement joins TRBV27 to TRBJ1-6; 7 bases line up with TRBD1. This CDR3 comprises 17 residues. Germline CDR1 MNHEY, CDR2 SMNVEV (reference sequence). V was clipped by 6 bases and J by 0 bases; unmatched bases: 8.